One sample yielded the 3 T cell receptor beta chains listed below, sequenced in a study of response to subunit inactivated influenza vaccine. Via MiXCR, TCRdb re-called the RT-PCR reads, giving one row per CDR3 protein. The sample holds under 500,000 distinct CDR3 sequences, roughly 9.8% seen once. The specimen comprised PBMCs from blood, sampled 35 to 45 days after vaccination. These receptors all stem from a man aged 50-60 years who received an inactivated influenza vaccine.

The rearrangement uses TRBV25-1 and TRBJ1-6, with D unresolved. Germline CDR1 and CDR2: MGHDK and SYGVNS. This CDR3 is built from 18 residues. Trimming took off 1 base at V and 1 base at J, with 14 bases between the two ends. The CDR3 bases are TGTGCCAGCAGTGAATGGTTGGGGTCTGAGTCCTATAATTCACCCCTCCACTTT. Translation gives CASSEWLGSESYNSPLHF.

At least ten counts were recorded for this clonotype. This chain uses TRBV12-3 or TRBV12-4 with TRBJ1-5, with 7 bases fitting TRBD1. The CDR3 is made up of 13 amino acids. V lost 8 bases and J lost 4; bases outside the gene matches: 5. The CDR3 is CASSHRGNQPQHF. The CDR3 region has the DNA TGTGCCAGCTCGCACAGGGGAAATCAGCCCCAGCATTTT.

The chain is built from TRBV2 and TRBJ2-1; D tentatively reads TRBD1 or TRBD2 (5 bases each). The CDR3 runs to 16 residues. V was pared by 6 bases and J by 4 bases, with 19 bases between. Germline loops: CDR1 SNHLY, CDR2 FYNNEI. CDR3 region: CASRKTRDGNYNEQFF. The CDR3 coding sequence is TGTGCCAGCAGAAAAACCCGGGACGGGAATTACAATGAGCAGTTCTTC.